Listed below are T cell receptor beta chains from one sample, sequenced in a study of blood T cells in healthy people across ages. TCRdb reprocessed the 5' RACE reads via MiXCR and lists one record per CDR3 protein. The sample records 800,000 or so distinct CDR3 sequences, about half being singletons. Sequencing was done on a sample of blood. These receptors were obtained from a man older than 75 in good health. Both conserved end residues are part of each CDR3. D genes are given only for firm matches. Size tells how often a clone was seen (once, few, many) or the class of an expanded clone, and some rows leave it out.

.	TRBV14	13	TRBJ1-2	few	CASSFKQGEGYTF	TGTGCCAGCAGTTTCAAACAGGGTGAAGGCTACACCTTC
.	TRBV20-1	13	TRBJ2-1	.	CSAPGSRVHEQFF	TGCAGTGCCCCCGGGAGCCGAGTCCATGAGCAGTTCTTC
.	TRBV29-1	12	TRBJ2-1	.	CSGTLSADEQFF	TGCAGCGGTACTCTGAGCGCCGATGAGCAGTTCTTC
.	TRBV28	15	TRBJ2-1	many	CASSSSEGTIHEQFF	TGTGCCAGCAGCAGCTCGGAGGGGACAATCCATGAGCAGTTCTTC
.	TRBV6-5	16	TRBJ2-1	.	CASSRDGSRTYNEQFF	TGTGCCAGCAGTCGGGACGGGAGCAGGACCTACAATGAGCAGTTCTTC
.	TRBV7-9	13	TRBJ2-7	.	CASNSQFSYEQYF	TGTGCCAGCAATTCGCAGTTCTCCTACGAGCAGTACTTC
.	TRBV7-9	11	TRBJ2-5	few	CASNPMETQYF	TGTGCCAGCAACCCTATGGAGACCCAGTACTTC
.	TRBV6-1	17	TRBJ2-1	.	CASSEPFSSAAGTEQFF	TGTGCCAGCAGTGAACCATTTAGCAGCGCCGCCGGGACTGAGCAGTTCTTC
TRBD1	TRBV7-9	12	TRBJ2-3	few	CASSIPGGAQYF	TGTGCCAGCAGCATACCAGGGGGTGCGCAGTATTTT
.	TRBV7-2	14	TRBJ2-7	.	CTSSRTVASYEQYF	TGTACCAGCAGCCGGACAGTGGCGAGCTACGAGCAGTACTTC
.	TRBV4-2	15	TRBJ2-3	.	CASSQDPTPTDTQYF	TGTGCCAGCAGCCAAGATCCGACGCCTACAGATACGCAGTATTTT
.	TRBV13	16	TRBJ2-2	.	CASSLIAAMNTGELFF	TGTGCCAGCAGCTTAATCGCCGCTATGAACACCGGGGAGCTGTTTTTT
TRBD2	TRBV3-1	15	TRBJ2-1	.	CASSQDISGGGPQFF	TGTGCCAGCAGCCAAGATATTAGCGGGGGGGGGCCGCAGTTCTTC
TRBD2	TRBV2	15	TRBJ2-1	few	CASSARGSSDNEQFF	TGTGCCAGCAGTGCTCGCGGGAGCTCCGACAATGAGCAGTTCTTC
TRBD1	TRBV12-3/TRBV12-4	17	TRBJ2-7	.	CASSPGTEGRVSYEQYF	TGTGCCAGCAGCCCCGGGACAGAGGGTCGGGTGTCTTACGAGCAGTACTTC
TRBD2	TRBV29-1	13	TRBJ2-7	few	CSAAPLAGGEQYF	TGCAGCGCCGCCCCCCTAGCGGGAGGCGAGCAGTACTTC
.	TRBV5-5	15	TRBJ2-3	.	CASSLEWEGTDTQYF	TGTGCCAGCAGCTTGGAGTGGGAGGGCACAGATACGCAGTATTTT
.	TRBV5-1	12	TRBJ2-1	once	CASSIGLNEQFF	TGCGCCAGCAGCATAGGGTTGAATGAGCAGTTCTTC
TRBD1	TRBV6-1	14	TRBJ1-1	.	CASSDPDRIREAFF	TGTGCCAGCAGTGACCCGGACAGGATACGAGAAGCTTTCTTT
.	TRBV29-1	14	TRBJ2-2	.	CSVEDRKGLGELFF	TGCAGCGTTGAAGATCGTAAAGGGCTCGGGGAGCTGTTTTTT
.	TRBV29-1	13	TRBJ2-1	.	CSVGHGARNEQFF	TGCAGCGTGGGACATGGGGCGCGCAATGAGCAGTTCTTC
.	TRBV12-3/TRBV12-4	15	TRBJ1-1	.	CASSPRRVLNTEAFF	TGTGCCAGCAGTCCCCGGAGGGTACTAAACACTGAAGCTTTCTTT
.	TRBV7-9	14	TRBJ2-3	.	CASSRMGVTDTQYF	TGTGCCAGCAGCCGAATGGGGGTCACAGATACGCAGTATTTT
.	TRBV7-2	14	TRBJ2-1	.	CASSLSPSNNEQFF	TGTGCCAGCAGCTTATCTCCATCCAACAATGAGCAGTTCTTC
TRBD2	TRBV4-2	19	TRBJ2-7	.	CASSPEDRGGSGSSREQYF	TGTGCCAGCAGCCCAGAGGATCGTGGTGGTAGCGGGAGCTCTCGCGAGCAGTACTTC
.	TRBV29-1	11	TRBJ1-2	.	CSGSWGGGYTF	TGCAGCGGGTCATGGGGCGGTGGCTACACCTTC
.	TRBV20-1	14	TRBJ2-7	.	CSASEGQPPYEQYF	TGCAGTGCTAGTGAGGGGCAACCTCCCTACGAGCAGTACTTC
TRBD1	TRBV11-1	14	TRBJ2-3	.	CASSQQGDEDTQYF	TGTGCCAGCAGCCAACAGGGGGATGAAGATACGCAGTATTTT
TRBD1	TRBV6-5	14	TRBJ2-3	.	CASSPPGQPDTQYF	TGTGCCAGCAGTCCCCCGGGACAGCCAGATACGCAGTATTTT
TRBD1	TRBV2	15	TRBJ1-2	.	CASTLGQGADYGYTF	TGTGCCAGCACCCTAGGACAGGGGGCCGACTATGGCTACACCTTC
TRBD2	TRBV12-3/TRBV12-4	14	TRBJ2-1	.	CASSVQAGGYEQFF	TGTGCCAGCAGTGTGCAAGCGGGAGGGTATGAGCAGTTCTTC
TRBD1	TRBV6-1	15	TRBJ2-7	.	CASASAATGAYEQYF	TGTGCCAGCGCTTCAGCGGCGACAGGGGCCTACGAGCAGTACTTC
.	TRBV18	14	TRBJ1-6	.	CASSRGPNNSPLHF	TGTGCCAGCTCCCGGGGACCGAATAATTCACCCCTCCACTTT
.	TRBV10-1	13	TRBJ2-1	.	CASSYSGTGEQFF	TGCGCCAGCAGTTATTCGGGGACGGGTGAGCAGTTCTTC
.	TRBV28	13	TRBJ2-7	few	CASRESGAPEQYF	TGTGCCAGCAGAGAGAGCGGAGCCCCCGAGCAGTACTTC
TRBD1	TRBV29-1	14	TRBJ2-3	many	CSVGDRVSTDTQYF	TGCAGCGTTGGAGACAGGGTTAGCACAGATACGCAGTATTTT
TRBD2	TRBV20-1	15	TRBJ2-3	.	CSARDPSGYADTQYF	TGCAGTGCTAGAGACCCTAGCGGCTACGCAGATACGCAGTATTTT
.	TRBV27	13	TRBJ1-2	.	CASSVGREEGYTF	TGTGCCAGCAGTGTGGGCAGGGAAGAGGGCTACACCTTC
.	TRBV12-3/TRBV12-4	12	TRBJ1-2	few	CASSPNANGYTF	TGTGCCAGCAGTCCGAACGCTAATGGCTACACCTTC
TRBD2	TRBV20-1	12	TRBJ2-5	few	CSVTGGGETQYF	TGCAGTGTCACGGGAGGAGGGGAGACCCAGTACTTC
.	TRBV20-1	13	TRBJ2-7	.	CSARLGNYNEQYF	TGCAGTGCTAGACTCGGGAACTACAATGAGCAGTACTTC
.	TRBV28	12	TRBJ1-5	few	CASTLQGQPQHF	TGTGCCAGCACCCTACAAGGTCAGCCCCAGCATTTT
TRBD2	TRBV3-1	16	TRBJ2-1	.	CASSQGSGLAGSEQFF	TGTGCCAGCAGCCAAGGGTCCGGACTAGCGGGGAGTGAGCAGTTCTTC
TRBD2	TRBV7-2	18	TRBJ2-3	.	CASSSSGAGAVRTDTQYF	TGTGCCAGCAGCTCATCCGGAGCGGGAGCGGTTAGAACAGATACGCAGTATTTT
TRBD2	TRBV20-1	15	TRBJ2-3	many	CSAAGTSGRVDTQYF	TGCAGTGCTGCCGGGACTAGCGGGAGGGTAGATACGCAGTATTTT